Each of the 10 T cell receptor beta chains below was sequenced from the same sample in a study of T cell repertoires and HLA-DP antigens. After approximately 16 days, CD4+ cells were restimulated 20 to 25 h with the same allogeneic DPB1. Retrovirally transduced HeLa cells with HLA-DPA1/DPB1, HLA-DM, invariant chain and CD80 served as stimulators. Here immunoSEQ multiplex PCR was the method, and the copy in TCRdb shows in-frame clones only, minus some. The sample lists roughly 1,500 clones; 70% were seen once. Source material: CD137- CD4+ T cells from cultured PBMCs. The receptors come from a man between 60 and 75 years old in good health and CMV-seronegative.

This clone was observed a single time. The gene calls are TRBV7-9 and TRBJ2-1, with 8 bases identical to TRBD2. The V segment lost 5 bases and the J segment 7 bases; nucleotides outside the gene matches: 10. This CDR3 contains 15 residues. CDR1 is SEHNR, CDR2 FQNEAQ, per germline (reference sequence). The chain's CDR3 is CASSRQLAGGNEQFF. The CDR3 bases are TGTGCCAGCAGCCGTCAGCTAGCGGGTGGGAATGAGCAGTTCTTC.

In its sample, this clone ranks as large. Within the sample, other DNA sequences also encode this same CDR3. Here the CDR3 reads CARGGAGENNQPQHF. CDR3 bases: TGTGCCAGAGGGGGGGCAGGGGAGAACAATCAGCCCCAGCATTTT. The chain recombines TRBV19 with TRBJ1-5; D might be TRBD1 (6 bases). CDR3 size: 15 residues. V lost 9 bases and J 3 bases, leaving 18 bases between the germline ends. Germline values: CDR1 LNHDA, CDR2 SQIVND (reference sequence).

Only a few counts were recorded for this clone. This chain uses TRBV7-2 with TRBJ2-3; 10 nucleotides line up with TRBD2. The CDR3 contains 15 residues. From germline, CDR1 is SGHTA and CDR2 FQGNSA. J gave up 4 bases and V 5 bases, and 6 bases lay outside the gene matches. CDR3: CASSISGRHSDTQYF. DNA for the CDR3: TGTGCCAGCAGCATTAGCGGGAGGCATTCAGATACGCAGTATTTT.

The J gene is TRBJ2-3, the V gene TRBV12-5; 8 bases line up with TRBD1. The CDR3 sequence is 15 residues long. Germline V gene sequence: CDR1 LGHNT, CDR2 FRNRAP. V lost 7 bases and J lost 0; bases outside the gene matches: 6. The CDR3 region is CASASGQVSTDTQYF. The CDR3 DNA follows: TGTGCTAGTGCCTCGGGACAGGTTAGCACAGATACGCAGTATTTT.

This clone was seen a single time. The V call is TRBV14, the J call TRBJ2-2; no definite D call. Per the germline V gene, CDR1 is SGHDN and CDR2 is FVKESK. This CDR3 is built from 14 residues. V lost 0 bases and J lost 7, with 9 bases in between. The CDR3 nucleotides read TGTGCCAGCAGCCAAGATAGGGTTAGCGGGGAGCTGTTTTTT. This translates into CASSQDRVSGELFF.

The chain has TRBV2 and TRBJ1-5; TRBD1 might be the D (5 bases). CDR3 length: 13 residues. Germline CDR1 is SNHLY and CDR2 is FYNNEI. V was trimmed by 6 bases and J by 4 bases, leaving 10 bases between them. The CDR3, as DNA: TGTGCCAGCAGAATGGGGCTTAATCAGCCCCAGCATTTT. Translating gives CASRMGLNQPQHF.

The J gene is TRBJ2-1, the V gene TRBV2; TRBD2 matches 11 bases. The germline gives CDR1 SNHLY, CDR2 FYNNEI. There are 15 residues in the CDR3. Trimming at V came to 5 bases and at J to 4 bases, leaving 4 bases not matched to a gene. The CDR3 reads CASSRGTSGYNEQFF. Here the CDR3 DNA reads TGTGCCAGCAGTAGGGGGACTAGCGGATACAATGAGCAGTTCTTC.

This clone was counted only a few times. The rearrangement links TRBV6-6 to TRBJ1-1; D is perhaps TRBD1 (5 bases). The CDR3 is 11 amino acids. Trimming removed 8 bases from V and 9 bases from J, with 13 bases in between. Germline CDR1 MNHNY, CDR2 SVGAGI (reference sequence). The CDR3 protein is CASAAPGKAFF. CDR3 nucleotide sequence: TGTGCCAGCGCTGCTCCAGGGAAAGCTTTCTTT.

V and J are TRBV28 and TRBJ1-4; D not resolved. Germline V CDR1 and CDR2: MDHEN, SYDVKM. V was cut by 11 bases and J by 7 bases, with 17 bases left in between. This CDR3 has 13 residues. The CDR3, as DNA: TGTGCCGTGGAGGAGGCCGGTACTGAAAAACTGTTTTTT. Its protein product is CAVEEAGTEKLFF.

This chain uses TRBV25-1 with TRBJ2-5, with D possibly TRBD2 on 5 matching bases. CDR3 size: 14 residues. The ends were cut back, 3 bases at V and 1 base at J, with 9 bases in the middle. The germline V gene encodes CDR1 MGHDK and CDR2 SYGVNS. Here the CDR3 DNA reads TGTGCCAGCAGTGAGACGGGGTCCCAAGAGACCCAGTACTTC. Translating gives CASSETGSQETQYF. Based on the CDR3 plus reference TRBV25-1 and TRBJ2-5, the full variable domain is EADIYQTPRYLVIGTGKKITLECSQTMGHDKMYWYQQDPGMELHLIHYSYGVNSTEKGDLSSESTVSRIRTEHFPLTLESARPSHTSQYLCASSETGSQETQYFGPGTRLLVL.